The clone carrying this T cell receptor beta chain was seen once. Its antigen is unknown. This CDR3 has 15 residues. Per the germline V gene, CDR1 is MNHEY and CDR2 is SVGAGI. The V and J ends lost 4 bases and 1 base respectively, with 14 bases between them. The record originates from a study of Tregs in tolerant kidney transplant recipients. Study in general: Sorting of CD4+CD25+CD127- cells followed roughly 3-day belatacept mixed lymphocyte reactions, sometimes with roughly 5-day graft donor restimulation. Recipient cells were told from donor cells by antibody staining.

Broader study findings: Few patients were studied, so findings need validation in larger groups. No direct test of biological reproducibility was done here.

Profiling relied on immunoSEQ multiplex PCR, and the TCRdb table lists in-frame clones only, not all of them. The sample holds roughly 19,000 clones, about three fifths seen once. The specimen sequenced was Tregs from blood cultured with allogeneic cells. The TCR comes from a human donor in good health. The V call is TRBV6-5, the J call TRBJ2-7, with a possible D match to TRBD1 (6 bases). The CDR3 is CASSFPTQGSYEQYF. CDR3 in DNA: TGTGCCAGCAGTTTCCCTACACAGGGTTCCTACGAGCAGTACTTC.